This paragraph reports one TCR beta chain. These data belong to a study of blood T cell repertoires in COVID-19. Study-level background: T cells, B-cell-depleted T cells, or PBMCs provided the cDNA or gDNA that served as material.

The data were produced by immunoSEQ multiplex PCR, yet TCRdb's version contains in-frame clones alone and is incomplete. The data contain a few hundred thousand clones, 89% of them singletons. Germline CDR1 and CDR2: MRHNA and SNTAGT. The V gene lost 2 bases and the J gene lost 2 bases, with 13 bases spanning the gap. The CDR3 contains 15 residues. The origin of this receptor is a man aged 40-50 years with acute or convalescent COVID-19. This sequence joins TRBV6-4 and TRBJ2-7; D remains ambiguous. The source material was peripheral blood. CDR3 in amino acids: CASSDPWWAAYEQYF. DNA for the CDR3: TGTGCCAGCAGTGACCCGTGGTGGGCCGCCTACGAGCAGTACTTC.